This T cell receptor (beta chain) was found in a study of vaccination effects on CD4 cells after COVID-19 (dated by TCRdb to between 2021 and 2024). Looking at the study overall: Across the study, the median time from the second dose to post-vaccine sampling was 72 days (range 14 to 241). Cultures from other donors in the study were sequenced with the Oncomine TCR Beta short-read assay on an Illumina iSeq 100. A total of 9 to 11 COVID-19 convalescent patients and several SARS-CoV-2-naive healthy vaccine recipients were included in the full study. SARS-CoV-2 spike-specific CD4+ TCR repertoires from before and after mRNA vaccination were compared in COVID-19 convalescent patients and in infection-naive vaccine recipients. What the research found in general, with its limitations: The study was limited by a small number of convalescent patients, and early post-infection timepoints were lacking. Among healthy vaccine recipients, nearly all vaccine-induced clones were SARS-CoV-2 mono-reactive, and just 1 of 255 was cross-reactive with common cold coronaviruses. Marked clonal contraction was observed in both infection-induced and vaccine-induced clones at late post-vaccination timepoints, consistent with waning T cell responses.

Trimming takes 4 bases from V and 0 bases from J, and the germline ends sit 13 bases apart. The CDR3, cysteine through phenylalanine, is 16 amino acids long. The DNA shown is the 48-base CDR3, in frame from base 1. From the germline V gene, CDR1 is SGHRS and CDR2 is YFSETQ. This clone has more than one count but fewer than ten. The antigen it recognizes is unknown. No much larger clone exists at a distance of one base, and base qualities are not known. Receptors were amplified or captured by the immunoSEQ multiplex PCR assay. DNA from the cultured, isolated CD4+ T cells was subjected to TCR beta CDR3 sequencing. In the paper's pipeline: The analysis removed non-productive TCR sequences, trimmed reads to the CDR3 region, and retained only CDR3s that were 7 or more amino acids long. Antigen-specific clonotypes were identified with the MANAFEST web app by comparing expansion in peptide wells against reference cultures. Positive clones required FDR<0.05 expansion versus reference and all other wells, odds ratio above 5, and frequency above 0.1% in two replicate wells. Cross-reactive clonotypes were defined as significantly expanded in SARS-CoV-2 spike wells and in at least one common cold coronavirus spike condition. Using the stringdist R package, CDR3 similarity was measured by Levenshtein distance, and unrooted trees were constructed with ape in R 3.6.1. Not all clones reach the TCRdb copy of this immuneACCESS table, which keeps in-frame sequences only. Checked studies attribute under half of the gap to unresolved V genes and leave the rest unexplained. V, J and clone size derive from that table, while D and trimming were established from the DNA sequence. This sample gives about 69,000 clones in total; around two thirds of them show up just once. The top ten clonotypes cover approximately 1.5% of the sample.

The ViraFEST assay stimulated PBMC with viral peptide pools and then used TCR sequencing to identify antigen-specific CD4+ T cell clonotypes by expansion. After less than 13 days of culture, CD4+ T cells were isolated with the EasySep CD4+ T cell isolation kit. Two doses of either the BNT162b2 or the mRNA-1273 mRNA SARS-CoV-2 vaccine were administered to participants. None of the healthy vaccine recipients had a prior SARS-CoV-2 infection, which was confirmed by nucleocapsid antibody tests that came back negative both before and after vaccination. Roughly 2.1 million PBMC per well were cultured in IMDM with about 4.6% human AB serum, 10 IU/ml IL-2 and gentamicin, plus 10 ug/ml peptides. On days 3 and 7, half of the culture medium was replaced with fresh IL-2-containing medium. Unless otherwise noted, each peptide stimulation condition was cultured in triplicate wells. Using Ficoll-Paque Plus gradient centrifugation, PBMC were separated from whole blood and then either used fresh or cryopreserved at -140C. Overlapping peptide pools spanned the spike proteins of SARS-CoV-2 and the common cold coronaviruses HCoV-NL63, HCoV-OC43 and HCoV-229E. The QIAamp micro DNA kit was used to extract genomic DNA from the cultured CD4+ T cells.

The sequence came from a human donor who received a COVID-19 vaccine. The rearrangement combines TRBV5-1 with TRBJ2-2; the D gene is tentatively TRBD1 or TRBD2, each matching 5 bases. The input for sequencing was CD4+ T cells from PBMCs cultured with HCoV-229E spike peptides, taken after COVID-19 vaccination. According to the study, the label for this sample's cell subset or site signals: HCoV-229E spike overlapping peptide pool stimulation. The CDR3 loop reads CASSAPGTANTGELFF. The DNA sequence follows: TGCGCCAGCAGCGCGCCCGGGACGGCGAACACCGGGGAGCTGTTTTTT.